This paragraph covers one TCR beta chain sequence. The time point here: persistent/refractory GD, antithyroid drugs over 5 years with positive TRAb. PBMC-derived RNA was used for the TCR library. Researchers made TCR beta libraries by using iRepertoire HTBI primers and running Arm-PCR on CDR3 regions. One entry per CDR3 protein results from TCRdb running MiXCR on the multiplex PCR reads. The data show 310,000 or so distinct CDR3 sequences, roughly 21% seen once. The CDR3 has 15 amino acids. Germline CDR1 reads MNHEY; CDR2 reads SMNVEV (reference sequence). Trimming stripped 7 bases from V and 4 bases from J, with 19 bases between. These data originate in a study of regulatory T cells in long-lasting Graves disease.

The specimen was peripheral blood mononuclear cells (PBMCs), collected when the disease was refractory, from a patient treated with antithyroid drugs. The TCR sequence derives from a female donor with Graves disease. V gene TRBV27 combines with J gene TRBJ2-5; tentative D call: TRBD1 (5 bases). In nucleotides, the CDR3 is TGTGCCAGCACCGCGTCCGCGGCAGGGCGAGAGACCCAGTACTTC. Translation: CASTASAAGRETQYF.